The 21 T cell receptor beta chains listed next were all sequenced from one sample in a study of T cell repertoires and HLA-DP antigens. No cognate antigen is known for these TCRs. The assay was immunoSEQ multiplex PCR, and TCRdb's table has in-frame clones only and misses some. The data contain more than 90,000 clones, 85% to 95% of them seen just once; the ten biggest clones take up more than 0.25%. What was sequenced was CD4+ T cells from PBMCs. The receptors derive from a woman aged 18-29 years in good health and CMV-seronegative.

The sample holds one count of this clone. The CDR3 DNA sequence: TGCGCCAGCAGCGGGGGGTGGAATCAGCCCCAGCATTTT. This translates into CASSGGWNQPQHF. This chain links TRBV5-1 with TRBJ1-5; D is possibly TRBD1 (5 bases). Trimming pared 4 bases from V and 4 bases from J, leaving 9 bases between. The CDR3 has 13 amino acids. CDR1 and CDR2 from the germline V gene are SGHRS and YFSETQ.

The chain has TRBV6-1 and TRBJ2-3; D possibly corresponds to TRBD2 (5 bases). This CDR3 is 14 amino acids long. Germline V gene sequence: CDR1 MNHNS, CDR2 SASEGT. With 6 bases removed from V and 5 bases from J, the gap between germline ends came to 15 bases. CDR3 amino acids: CASSEGSDRDTQYF. Here the CDR3 DNA reads TGTGCCAGCAGCGAGGGAAGCGATAGAGATACGCAGTATTTT.

The chain carries TRBV11-3 and TRBJ2-3, with 14 bases identical to TRBD2. With V trimmed by 5 bases and J by 5 bases, 6 bases remained unmatched. The germline CDR1 and CDR2 sequences are SGHNT and YENEEA. This CDR3 contains 16 residues. CDR3 loop: CASSKDGLAGGDTQYF. CDR3 DNA sequence: TGTGCCAGCAGCAAAGATGGACTAGCGGGGGGAGATACGCAGTATTTT.

The chain joins TRBV7-9 to TRBJ1-6; D unresolved. Trimming shortened V by 0 bases and J by 3 bases, and 6 bases separated the two germline ends. The CDR3 has 15 amino acids. CDR1 and CDR2 (germline): SEHNR, FQNEAQ (reference sequence). CDR3 in amino acids: CASSLARGYNSPLHF. The DNA for the CDR3 is TGTGCCAGCAGCTTAGCGCGGGGCTATAATTCACCCCTCCACTTT.

CDR3 loop: CASSWGGNGGETQYF. CDR3 bases: TGCGCCAGCAGTTGGGGAGGGAACGGCGGGGAGACCCAGTACTTC. The V gene is TRBV10-2, the J gene TRBJ2-5; 7 nucleotides align to TRBD2. V shed 5 bases and J 5 bases; nucleotides not matched to a gene: 11. This CDR3 contains 15 residues. Germline lookup yields CDR1 WSHSY and CDR2 SAAADI.

The chain recombines TRBV29-1 with TRBJ2-5, with D uncertain. The length of the CDR3 is 14 residues. V shed 4 bases and J shed 3 bases, with 15 bases lying between them. Germline V CDR1 and CDR2: SQVTM, ANQGSEA. CDR3 sequence (DNA): TGCAGCGTTGGCTTGCGAGTAGCAAAAGAGACCCAGTACTTC. Its translation is CSVGLRVAKETQYF.

The J gene is TRBJ2-3, the V gene TRBV29-1; D is ambiguous. The CDR3 consists of 13 residues. Germline V lookup: CDR1 SQVTM, CDR2 ANQGSEA. Trimming removed 5 bases from V and 5 bases from J, with 14 bases in between. CDR3 sequence (DNA): TGCAGCGTTCGTCTCTTTGCTGGAGATACGCAGTATTTT. As protein: CSVRLFAGDTQYF.

V usage is TRBV4-1 and J usage is TRBJ2-3, with TRBD2 as a possible D gene (6 bases). The CDR3 spans 18 residues. CDR1 MGHRA and CDR2 YSYEKL come from the germline V gene. V lost 2 bases and J 1 base, leaving 19 bases between the germline ends. The CDR3 DNA reads as TGCGCCAGCAGCCAACCAACCGTATGGCGGGACCGCACAGATACGCAGTATTTT. Protein product: CASSQPTVWRDRTDTQYF.

The chain recombines TRBV18 with TRBJ1-1; weak D call: TRBD1 (6 bases). The CDR3 covers 15 residues. The germline gives CDR1 KGHSH, CDR2 LQKENI. V lost 0 bases and J 2 bases, leaving 10 bases between the germline ends. Here the CDR3 reads CASSPPDRTNTEAFF. The CDR3 nucleotides are TGTGCCAGCTCACCACCGGACAGAACAAACACTGAAGCTTTCTTT.

The chain links TRBV10-3 to TRBJ2-2, with 8 bases lining up with TRBD1. Per germline, CDR1 ENHRY and CDR2 SYGVKD. The CDR3 runs to 15 residues. V lost 0 bases and J lost 6; bases outside the gene matches: 3. The DNA of the CDR3 is TGTGCCATCAGTGAGTCACAGGGGGTCCCCGGGGAGCTGTTTTTT. The encoded protein is CAISESQGVPGELFF.

This clone was recorded only once. V and J are TRBV28 and TRBJ1-1, with a tentative D call TRBD1 (6 bases). V was trimmed by 5 bases and J by 3 bases, leaving 10 bases between them. This CDR3 has 13 amino acids. The V gene's germline CDR1 is MDHEN and CDR2 SYDVKM. For the CDR3, the DNA is TGTGCCAGCAGTCCCACAGGGTACACTGAAGCTTTCTTT. Amino acid sequence: CASSPTGYTEAFF.

The chain employs TRBV11-1 and TRBJ1-3; D gene uncertain. Germline CDR1 SGHAT, CDR2 FQDESV (reference sequence). The V gene lost 3 bases and the J gene lost 0 bases, with 6 bases spanning the gap. The CDR3 totals 14 residues. The CDR3 is CASSLGISGNTIYF. The CDR3 DNA follows: TGTGCCAGCAGCTTGGGCATCTCTGGAAACACCATATATTTT.

On this clone itself: Germline and junction disagree at one end, which may indicate a read error. This sequence joins TRBV29-1 and TRBJ2-5; a possible D gene is TRBD1 (5 bases). This CDR3 is built from 13 residues. CDR1 SQVTM and CDR2 ANQGSEA come from the germline V gene. The CDR3: CSVQDGNWGTQYF. The CDR3 DNA reads as TGCAGCGTTCAAGATGGGAACTGGGGCACCCAGTACTTC. Full variable domain (outside the CDR3, taken from reference TRBV29-1 and TRBJ2-5): SAVISQKPSRDICQRGTSLTIQCQVDSQVTMMFWYRQQPGQSLTLIATANQGSEATYESGFVIDKFPISRPNLTFSTLTVSNMSPEDSSIYLCSVQDGNWGTQYFGPGTRLLVL.

This sequence joins TRBV28 and TRBJ1-2; D ambiguous. Germline loops: CDR1 MDHEN, CDR2 SYDVKM. The CDR3 totals 13 residues. Between the trimmed V and J ends, which lost 2 bases and 8 bases, there was a span of 12 bases. The CDR3 sequence: CASSLNQAKGYTF. The CDR3 DNA reads TGTGCCAGCAGTTTAAACCAGGCTAAGGGCTACACCTTC.

The chain carries TRBV18 and TRBJ1-4; D might be TRBD1 (6 bases). From germline, CDR1 is KGHSH and CDR2 LQKENI. The germline V and J ends were trimmed by 4 bases and 3 bases, with 12 bases remaining between them. This CDR3 comprises 15 residues. The CDR3: CASSRQVSANEKLFF. The CDR3, as DNA: TGTGCCAGCTCACGACAGGTGTCAGCTAATGAAAAACTGTTTTTT.

The chain has TRBV9 and TRBJ1-4, with 8 bases that match TRBD1. This CDR3 has 16 residues. V gave up 0 bases and J gave up 8 bases; unmatched junction bases: 9. The germline gives CDR1 SGDLS, CDR2 YYNGEE. CDR3 in amino acids: CASSVAGTGVGEKLFF. In DNA form, the CDR3 reads TGTGCCAGCAGCGTAGCCGGGACAGGCGTAGGCGAAAAACTGTTTTTT.

The V and J genes are TRBV12-5 and TRBJ2-2, with a weak D call TRBD2 (6 bases). Germline V CDR1 and CDR2: LGHNT, FRNRAP. V gave up 0 bases and J gave up 3 bases, with 11 bases separating them. This CDR3 is built from 16 residues. The CDR3 sequence is CASGLVAGRYTGELFF. Written as DNA, the CDR3 is TGTGCTAGTGGTTTGGTGGCGGGGCGGTACACCGGGGAGCTGTTTTTT.

The rearrangement joins TRBV27 to TRBJ2-1; D unresolved. CDR1 is MNHEY and CDR2 is SMNVEV in the germline V gene (reference sequence). V dropped 7 bases and J dropped 14 bases, with 6 bases sitting between them. The CDR3 length is 8 residues. DNA of the CDR3: TGTGCCAGCATTCTCAAGTTCTTC. As protein: CASILKFF.

The chain carries TRBV7-9 and TRBJ1-4; D not certain. The CDR3 length is 15 residues. CDR1 is SEHNR and CDR2 is FQNEAQ in the germline V gene (reference sequence). Trimming stripped 5 bases from V and 0 bases from J, with 10 bases between. In nucleotides, the CDR3 is TGTGCCAGCAGCACCCGCCAGGCAACTAATGAAAAACTGTTTTTT. This encodes CASSTRQATNEKLFF.

V is TRBV6-1 and J is TRBJ2-2, with D unresolved. V lost 2 bases and J lost 1, with 5 bases in between. Germline-derived CDR1 and CDR2 are MNHNS and SASEGT. The CDR3 is 14 residues long. The CDR3 DNA sequence: TGTGCCAGCAGTGAAAGACTGAACACCGGGGAGCTGTTTTTT. This codes for CASSERLNTGELFF.

The V call is TRBV5-4, the J call TRBJ1-2; D is unclear. In germline, CDR1 is SGHNT, CDR2 YYREEE (reference sequence). The V and J ends lost 0 bases and 5 bases respectively, with 17 bases between them. This CDR3 is built from 16 residues. The CDR3 loop is CASSLGSTQAGYGYTF. DNA of the CDR3: TGTGCCAGCAGCTTGGGGAGCACCCAGGCGGGATATGGCTACACCTTC. Complete variable domain (other parts from reference TRBV5-4 and TRBJ1-2): ETGVTQSPTHLIKTRGQQVTLRCSSQSGHNTVSWYQQALGQGPQFIFQYYREEENGRGNFPPRFSGLQFPNYSSELNVNALELDDSALYLCASSLGSTQAGYGYTFGSGTRLTVV.